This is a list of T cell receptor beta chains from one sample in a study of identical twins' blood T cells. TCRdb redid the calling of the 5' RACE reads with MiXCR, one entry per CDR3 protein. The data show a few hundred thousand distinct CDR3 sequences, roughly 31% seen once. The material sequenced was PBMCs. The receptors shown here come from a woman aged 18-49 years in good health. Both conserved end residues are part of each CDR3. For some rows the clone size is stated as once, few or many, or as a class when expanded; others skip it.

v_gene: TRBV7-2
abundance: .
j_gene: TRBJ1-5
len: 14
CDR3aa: CASSLVGRGQPQHF

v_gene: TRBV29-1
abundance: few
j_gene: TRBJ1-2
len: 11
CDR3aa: CSVFGFRGYTF

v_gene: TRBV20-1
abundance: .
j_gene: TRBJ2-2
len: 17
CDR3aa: CSARGPGGWAGTGELFF

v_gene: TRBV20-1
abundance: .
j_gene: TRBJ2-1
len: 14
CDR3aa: CSAARTLGPHEQFF

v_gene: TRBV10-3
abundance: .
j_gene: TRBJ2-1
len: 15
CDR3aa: CAISESGLAGIEQFF

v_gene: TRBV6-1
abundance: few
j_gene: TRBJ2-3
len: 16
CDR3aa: CASPDPRGPSTDTQYF

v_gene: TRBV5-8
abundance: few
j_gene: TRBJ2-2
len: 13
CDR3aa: CASSFRFAGELFF

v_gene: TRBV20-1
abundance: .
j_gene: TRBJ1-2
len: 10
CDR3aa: CSADRDGYTF

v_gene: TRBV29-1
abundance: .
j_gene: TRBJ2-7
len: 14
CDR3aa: CSVGRTGPSCEQYF

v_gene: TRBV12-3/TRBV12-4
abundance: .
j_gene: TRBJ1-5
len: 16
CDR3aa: CASSPRQTYSNQPQHF

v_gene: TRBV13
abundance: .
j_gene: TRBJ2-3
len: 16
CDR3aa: CASSLNPGQGTDTQYF

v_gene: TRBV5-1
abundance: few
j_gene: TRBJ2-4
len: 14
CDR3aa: CASSLGSGRNIQYF

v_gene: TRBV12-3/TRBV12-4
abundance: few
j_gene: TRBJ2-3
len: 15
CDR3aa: CASCYRGGSTDTQYF

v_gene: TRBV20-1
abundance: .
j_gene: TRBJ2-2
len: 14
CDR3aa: CSARRPLNTGELFF

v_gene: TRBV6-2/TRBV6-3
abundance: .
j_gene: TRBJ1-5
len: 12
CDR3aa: CARRQTNQPQHF

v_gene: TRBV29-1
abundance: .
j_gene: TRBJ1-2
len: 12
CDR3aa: CSVETGLYGYTF

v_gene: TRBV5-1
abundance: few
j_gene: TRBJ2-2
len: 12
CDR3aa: CASSFGGGELFF

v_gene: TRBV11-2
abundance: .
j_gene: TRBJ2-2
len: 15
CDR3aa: CASSSRQGSTGELFF

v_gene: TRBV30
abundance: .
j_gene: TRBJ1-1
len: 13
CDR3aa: CAWRRGMNTEAFF

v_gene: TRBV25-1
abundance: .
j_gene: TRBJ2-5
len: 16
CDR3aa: CASSSSSGTQPGTRYF

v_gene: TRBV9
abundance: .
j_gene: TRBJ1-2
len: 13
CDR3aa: CASSAGGHYGYTF

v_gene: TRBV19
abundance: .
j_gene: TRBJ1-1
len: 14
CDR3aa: CATHRGRGNTEAFF

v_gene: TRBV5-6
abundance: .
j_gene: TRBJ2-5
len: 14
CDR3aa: CASSGTNREETQYF

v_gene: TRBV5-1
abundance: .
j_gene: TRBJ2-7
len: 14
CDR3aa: CASSSLGYSYEQYF

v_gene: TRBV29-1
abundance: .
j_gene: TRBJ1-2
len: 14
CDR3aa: CSVGSGQTNYGYTF

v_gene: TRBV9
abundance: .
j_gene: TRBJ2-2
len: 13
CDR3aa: CASSVRVTGELFF

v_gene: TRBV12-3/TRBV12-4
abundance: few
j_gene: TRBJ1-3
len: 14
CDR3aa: CASANGPSGNTIYF

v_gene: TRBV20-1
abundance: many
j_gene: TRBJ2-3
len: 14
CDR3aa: CSASTPDPADTQYF